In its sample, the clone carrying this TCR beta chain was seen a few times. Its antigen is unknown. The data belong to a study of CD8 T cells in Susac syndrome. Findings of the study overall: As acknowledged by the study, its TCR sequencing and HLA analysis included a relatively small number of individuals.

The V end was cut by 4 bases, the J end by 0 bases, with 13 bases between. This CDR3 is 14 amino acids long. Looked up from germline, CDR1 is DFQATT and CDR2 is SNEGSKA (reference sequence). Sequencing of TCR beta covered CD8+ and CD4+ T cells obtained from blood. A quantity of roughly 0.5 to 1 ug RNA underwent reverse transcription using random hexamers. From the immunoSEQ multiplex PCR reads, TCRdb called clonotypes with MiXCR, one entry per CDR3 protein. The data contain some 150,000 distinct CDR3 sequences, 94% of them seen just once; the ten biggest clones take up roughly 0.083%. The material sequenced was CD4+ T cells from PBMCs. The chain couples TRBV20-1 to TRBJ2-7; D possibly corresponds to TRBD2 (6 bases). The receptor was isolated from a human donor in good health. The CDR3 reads CSATQGLTSYEQYF. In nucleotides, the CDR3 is TGCAGTGCTACCCAGGGACTTACCTCCTACGAGCAGTACTTC.